This is a list of T cell receptor beta chains from one sample in a study of cytomegalovirus exposure and HLA in healthy donors. Clones were read by immunoSEQ multiplex PCR, and TCRdb kept only the in-frame ones, dropping some. The table has 150,000 to 200,000 clones, 75% to 90% seen once; the top ten hold roughly 0.65%. The sequencing input was PBMCs. The source is a boy aged 5 to 17 in good health and CMV-seronegative. Each CDR3 is given with its conserved first and last residue. The order of the fields is J gene, D gene, V gene, clone size, CDR3 protein, CDR3 DNA. D genes are given only for firm matches. Where a row states a size, it is once, few, many or the class of an expanded clone; other rows omit it.

j_gene: TRBJ1-1; d_gene: NA; v_gene: TRBV5-5; abundance: NA; CDR3aa: CASSYIAGRTYEAFF; CDR3nt: TGTGCCAGCAGTTACATAGCGGGACGGACTTACGAAGCTTTCTTT
j_gene: TRBJ2-7; d_gene: TRBD2; v_gene: TRBV7-2; abundance: NA; CDR3aa: CASSLVLAGNYEQYF; CDR3nt: TGTGCCAGCAGCTTGGTACTAGCGGGGAACTACGAGCAGTACTTC
j_gene: TRBJ2-7; d_gene: NA; v_gene: TRBV30; abundance: NA; CDR3aa: CAWDGQTANNEQYF; CDR3nt: TGTGCCTGGGATGGACAAACGGCGAACAACGAGCAGTACTTC
j_gene: TRBJ1-2; d_gene: NA; v_gene: TRBV5-4; abundance: once; CDR3aa: CASSLTQTVGSGYTF; CDR3nt: TGTGCCAGCAGCTTGACTCAGACAGTCGGCTCTGGCTACACCTTC
j_gene: TRBJ1-2; d_gene: TRBD1; v_gene: TRBV10-3; abundance: NA; CDR3aa: CAISRDRGTYGYTF; CDR3nt: TGTGCCATCAGTCGGGACAGGGGGACCTATGGCTACACCTTC
j_gene: TRBJ2-2; d_gene: NA; v_gene: TRBV18; abundance: NA; CDR3aa: CASSPQEPNTGELFF; CDR3nt: TGTGCCAGCTCACCTCAGGAACCGAACACCGGGGAGCTGTTTTTT
j_gene: TRBJ2-5; d_gene: TRBD2; v_gene: TRBV5-4; abundance: NA; CDR3aa: CASSLRTSETQYF; CDR3nt: TGTGCCAGCAGCTTAAGGACTAGCGAGACCCAGTACTTC
j_gene: TRBJ2-1; d_gene: TRBD2; v_gene: TRBV4-2; abundance: NA; CDR3aa: CASSQDRASGSNEQFF; CDR3nt: TGTGCCAGCAGCCAAGATCGCGCTAGCGGGTCCAATGAGCAGTTCTTC
j_gene: TRBJ2-2; d_gene: NA; v_gene: TRBV12-1; abundance: NA; CDR3aa: CASSRMPLNRVAGELFF; CDR3nt: TGTGCCAGCAGCCGGATGCCCCTCAACCGGGTTGCCGGGGAGCTGTTTTTT
j_gene: TRBJ2-1; d_gene: NA; v_gene: TRBV11-3; abundance: NA; CDR3aa: CASSLGTRGGNEQFF; CDR3nt: TGTGCCAGCAGCTTAGGGACTAGAGGGGGCAATGAGCAGTTCTTC
j_gene: TRBJ1-4; d_gene: TRBD1; v_gene: TRBV15; abundance: NA; CDR3aa: CATSRDRGPGGDEKLFF; CDR3nt: TGTGCCACCAGCAGAGACAGGGGGCCCGGCGGGGATGAAAAACTGTTTTTT
j_gene: TRBJ1-2; d_gene: NA; v_gene: TRBV27; abundance: once; CDR3aa: CASSFGQNYGYTF; CDR3nt: TGTGCCAGCAGTTTTGGTCAGAACTATGGCTACACCTTC
j_gene: TRBJ2-2; d_gene: NA; v_gene: TRBV19; abundance: once; CDR3aa: CASSPSSGGGATGELFF; CDR3nt: TGTGCCAGTAGTCCCTCCTCGGGGGGCGGGGCCACCGGGGAGCTGTTTTTT
j_gene: TRBJ2-1; d_gene: TRBD1; v_gene: TRBV2; abundance: once; CDR3aa: CASSAGQGDNEQFF; CDR3nt: TGTGCCAGCAGTGCGGGACAGGGAGACAATGAGCAGTTCTTC
j_gene: TRBJ1-5; d_gene: NA; v_gene: TRBV6-6; abundance: NA; CDR3aa: CASSYPAGQPQHF; CDR3nt: TGTGCCAGCAGTTACCCCGCGGGTCAGCCCCAGCATTTT
j_gene: TRBJ1-3; d_gene: NA; v_gene: TRBV7-9; abundance: once; CDR3aa: CASSLGASGNTIYF; CDR3nt: TGTGCCAGCAGCTTGGGAGCCTCTGGAAACACCATATATTTT
j_gene: TRBJ1-2; d_gene: TRBD1; v_gene: TRBV25-1; abundance: NA; CDR3aa: CASSEYRGRFYGYTF; CDR3nt: TGTGCCAGCAGTGAATACAGGGGGCGCTTCTATGGCTACACCTTC
j_gene: TRBJ2-7; d_gene: NA; v_gene: TRBV4-1; abundance: few; CDR3aa: CASSRQGVDEQYF; CDR3nt: TGCGCCAGCAGCCGCCAAGGAGTGGACGAGCAGTACTTC
j_gene: TRBJ2-5; d_gene: NA; v_gene: TRBV30; abundance: few; CDR3aa: CAGGFRGARETQYF; CDR3nt: TGTGCCGGGGGGTTTCGGGGGGCAAGGGAGACCCAGTACTTC
j_gene: TRBJ1-4; d_gene: TRBD1; v_gene: TRBV19; abundance: few; CDR3aa: CASSYPARGPLLFF; CDR3nt: TGTGCCAGTAGTTACCCCGCCAGGGGGCCATTACTGTTTTTT
j_gene: TRBJ1-1; d_gene: TRBD1; v_gene: TRBV7-3; abundance: NA; CDR3aa: CASSPGGLNTEAFF; CDR3nt: TGTGCCAGCAGCCCAGGGGGCTTGAACACTGAAGCTTTCTTT
j_gene: TRBJ1-2; d_gene: TRBD1; v_gene: TRBV5-1; abundance: NA; CDR3aa: CASSPSGQEIYGYTF; CDR3nt: TGCGCCAGCAGCCCATCGGGACAGGAGATTTATGGCTACACCTTC
j_gene: TRBJ1-2; d_gene: NA; v_gene: TRBV27; abundance: NA; CDR3aa: CASSISPGYYGYTF; CDR3nt: TGTGCCAGCAGTATCTCCCCGGGGTATTATGGCTACACCTTC
j_gene: TRBJ1-3; d_gene: NA; v_gene: TRBV30; abundance: few; CDR3aa: CAWTLGYSGNTIYF; CDR3nt: TGTGCCTGGACTCTGGGCTACTCTGGAAACACCATATATTTT
j_gene: TRBJ1-1; d_gene: NA; v_gene: TRBV6-6; abundance: NA; CDR3aa: CASSYKGSEAFF; CDR3nt: TGTGCCAGCAGTTACAAGGGGTCTGAAGCTTTCTTT
j_gene: TRBJ2-2; d_gene: NA; v_gene: TRBV6-6; abundance: once; CDR3aa: CASSYQPGSVAGELFF; CDR3nt: TGTGCCAGCAGTTACCAACCCGGGTCTGTGGCCGGGGAGCTGTTTTTT
j_gene: TRBJ2-3; d_gene: NA; v_gene: TRBV5-1; abundance: NA; CDR3aa: CASSWVGDFTTDTQYF; CDR3nt: TGCGCCAGCAGTTGGGTTGGCGACTTCACCACAGATACGCAGTATTTT
j_gene: TRBJ2-7; d_gene: TRBD1; v_gene: TRBV6-6; abundance: NA; CDR3aa: CASTHGQGYSYEQYF; CDR3nt: TGTGCCAGCACCCACGGACAGGGGTACTCCTACGAGCAGTACTTC
j_gene: TRBJ1-1; d_gene: TRBD1; v_gene: TRBV19; abundance: NA; CDR3aa: CASSIIRGRRNTEAFF; CDR3nt: TGTGCCAGTAGTATCATCAGGGGGCGCCGGAACACTGAAGCTTTCTTT
j_gene: TRBJ1-2; d_gene: NA; v_gene: TRBV10-3; abundance: NA; CDR3aa: CAISDTTGFGGYTF; CDR3nt: TGTGCCATCAGTGATACTACGGGGTTCGGCGGCTACACCTTC
j_gene: TRBJ2-3; d_gene: NA; v_gene: TRBV5-6; abundance: NA; CDR3aa: CASTWGVSTDTQYF; CDR3nt: TGTGCCAGCACCTGGGGGGTTAGCACAGATACGCAGTATTTT
j_gene: TRBJ1-5; d_gene: TRBD1; v_gene: TRBV19; abundance: NA; CDR3aa: CASTRQGGQPQHF; CDR3nt: TGTGCCAGTACCAGACAGGGAGGCCAGCCCCAGCATTTT
j_gene: TRBJ1-2; d_gene: TRBD1; v_gene: TRBV11-2; abundance: few; CDR3aa: CASNRIQGDNYGYTF; CDR3nt: TGTGCCAGCAATAGGATACAGGGGGATAATTATGGCTACACCTTC
j_gene: TRBJ1-5; d_gene: NA; v_gene: TRBV2; abundance: NA; CDR3aa: CASRAGDAGNQPQHF; CDR3nt: TGTGCCAGCAGGGCAGGGGACGCGGGCAATCAGCCCCAGCATTTT
j_gene: TRBJ2-1; d_gene: NA; v_gene: TRBV10-3; abundance: NA; CDR3aa: CAISGMDFNEQFF; CDR3nt: TGTGCCATCAGTGGGATGGACTTCAATGAGCAGTTCTTC
j_gene: TRBJ2-7; d_gene: TRBD1; v_gene: TRBV5-8; abundance: once; CDR3aa: CASSPGTGPNYEQYF; CDR3nt: TGTGCCAGCAGCCCGGGGACAGGGCCAAATTACGAGCAGTACTTC
j_gene: TRBJ1-2; d_gene: TRBD1; v_gene: TRBV30; abundance: NA; CDR3aa: CAWINRGLIYGYTF; CDR3nt: TGTGCCTGGATAAACAGGGGGCTTATCTATGGCTACACCTTC
j_gene: TRBJ2-1; d_gene: TRBD2; v_gene: TRBV10-3; abundance: NA; CDR3aa: CAISGLAGYNEQFF; CDR3nt: TGTGCCATCAGTGGTCTAGCGGGATACAATGAGCAGTTCTTC
j_gene: TRBJ2-3; d_gene: NA; v_gene: TRBV30; abundance: NA; CDR3aa: CAWSVTGVPSTDTQYF; CDR3nt: TGTGCCTGGAGTGTGACCGGAGTTCCTAGCACAGATACGCAGTATTTT
j_gene: TRBJ2-6; d_gene: TRBD1; v_gene: TRBV4-1; abundance: NA; CDR3aa: CASSQRGQGRGGANVLTF; CDR3nt: TGCGCCAGCAGCCAAAGAGGACAGGGACGAGGTGGGGCCAACGTCCTGACTTTC
j_gene: TRBJ2-7; d_gene: TRBD2; v_gene: TRBV7-2; abundance: few; CDR3aa: CASSLGGGRLYEQYF; CDR3nt: TGTGCCAGCAGCTTAGGGGGAGGGAGGCTCTACGAGCAGTACTTC
j_gene: TRBJ1-2; d_gene: NA; v_gene: TRBV5-1; abundance: NA; CDR3aa: CASSLEGDGYGYTF; CDR3nt: TGCGCCAGCAGCTTGGAAGGGGATGGGTATGGCTACACCTTC
j_gene: TRBJ2-1; d_gene: TRBD1; v_gene: TRBV11-3; abundance: NA; CDR3aa: CASSRRGTAERVNEQFF; CDR3nt: TGTGCCAGCAGCCGCCGTGGGACAGCCGAGAGAGTCAATGAGCAGTTCTTC
j_gene: TRBJ1-1; d_gene: NA; v_gene: TRBV5-6; abundance: NA; CDR3aa: CASSLGGLAPLMNTEAFF; CDR3nt: TGTGCCAGCAGCTTGGGGGGACTTGCCCCCCTCATGAACACTGAAGCTTTCTTT
j_gene: TRBJ2-7; d_gene: NA; v_gene: TRBV6-1; abundance: NA; CDR3aa: CASSEAAYEQYF; CDR3nt: TGTGCCAGCAGTGAAGCAGCGTACGAGCAGTACTTC
j_gene: TRBJ1-5; d_gene: NA; v_gene: TRBV6-1; abundance: NA; CDR3aa: CASSAGTWQPQHF; CDR3nt: TGTGCCAGCAGTGCAGGGACTTGGCAGCCCCAGCATTTT
j_gene: TRBJ2-2; d_gene: NA; v_gene: TRBV11-2; abundance: NA; CDR3aa: CASSSPPSNTGELFF; CDR3nt: TGTGCCAGCAGCTCCCCCCCCTCGAACACCGGGGAGCTGTTTTTT
j_gene: TRBJ1-4; d_gene: NA; v_gene: TRBV11-1; abundance: few; CDR3aa: CASSLRPGLNEKLFF; CDR3nt: TGTGCCAGCAGCTTACGTCCAGGGTTAAATGAAAAACTGTTTTTT
j_gene: TRBJ1-2; d_gene: NA; v_gene: TRBV7-3; abundance: NA; CDR3aa: CASSPHRESYGYTF; CDR3nt: TGTGCCAGCAGCCCACACAGGGAAAGCTATGGCTACACCTTC
j_gene: TRBJ1-2; d_gene: NA; v_gene: TRBV29-1; abundance: NA; CDR3aa: CSAIGGATNYGYTF; CDR3nt: TGCAGCGCCATCGGGGGGGCTACTAACTATGGCTACACCTTC